This entry concerns a single T cell receptor beta chain. Per the germline V gene, CDR1 is MNHNS and CDR2 is SASEGT. V lost 5 bases to trimming and J lost 10 bases; unmatched junction nucleotides: 3. This CDR3 comprises 12 residues. These data come from a study of cytomegalovirus exposure and HLA in healthy donors. The PCR used 60 Vbeta and 13 Jbeta primers. TCRdb keeps only in-frame clones here, not all; method: immunoSEQ multiplex PCR. The table lists fewer than 90,000 clones, over 60% of them singletons. The TCR sequence derives from a man aged 25 to 40 in good health and CMV-seronegative. Material for sequencing was PBMCs. The chain is built from TRBV6-1 and TRBJ2-1; 9 positions agree with TRBD2. Here the CDR3 reads CASSIAGDEQFF. In DNA form, the CDR3 reads TGTGCCAGCAGTATAGCGGGAGACGAGCAGTTCTTC.